A selection of T cell receptor beta chains follows, all from one sample in a study of blood T cell repertoires in COVID-19. The assay was immunoSEQ multiplex PCR, and TCRdb's table has in-frame clones only and misses some. In the table there are about 78,000 clones, 80% to 95% of which are singletons. The sample comprised peripheral blood. These TCRs come from a woman older than 75 with acute or convalescent COVID-19. CDR3s include the opening cysteine and the closing phenylalanine or tryptophan. The D gene is left open where the match is weak. The size of a clone is reported for some rows only, either as once, few or many, or as a class for expanded clones.

.	.	TRBV9	TRBJ1-2	CASSAEANSGYGYTF	TGTGCCAGCAGCGCCGAGGCTAACTCGGGCTATGGCTACACCTTC
.	TRBD1	TRBV5-4	TRBJ1-6	CASSPPGTANSPLHF	TGTGCCAGCAGTCCACCCGGGACAGCCAATTCACCCCTCCACTTT
.	TRBD1	TRBV6-5	TRBJ2-7	CASRPPGQLYEQYF	TGTGCCAGCAGACCCCCGGGACAGCTCTACGAGCAGTACTTC
.	.	TRBV11-2	TRBJ1-2	CASSLGVRGYTF	TGTGCCAGCAGCTTAGGGGTCAGGGGCTACACCTTC
.	.	TRBV6-5	TRBJ1-3	CASSRVLSGNTIYF	TGTGCCAGTTCCCGGGTCCTCTCTGGAAACACCATATATTTT
.	.	TRBV11-2	TRBJ1-6	CASSLTQFRAPLHF	TGTGCCAGCAGCTTAACACAGTTCAGAGCACCCCTCCACTTT
once	.	TRBV18	TRBJ2-5	CASTPGGASQETQYF	TGTGCCAGCACCCCTGGAGGGGCCAGCCAAGAGACCCAGTACTTC
.	TRBD1	TRBV10-3	TRBJ2-1	CAIHPGTGGARGDNEQFF	TGTGCCATCCATCCCGGGACAGGGGGCGCACGGGGGGACAATGAGCAGTTCTTC
.	TRBD1	TRBV28	TRBJ2-3	CAATGDNTDTQYF	TGTGCCGCGACAGGGGATAACACAGATACGCAGTATTTT
.	TRBD1	TRBV6-5	TRBJ1-4	CASSTRGPGKLFF	TGTGCCAGCAGTACCAGGGGGCCAGGAAAACTGTTTTTT
.	.	TRBV19	TRBJ1-1	CASSTTGNTEAFF	TGTGCCAGTAGTACTACCGGGAACACTGAAGCTTTCTTT
.	.	TRBV5-5	TRBJ2-5	CASSRTQETQYF	TGTGCCAGCAGCCGCACACAAGAGACCCAGTACTTC
.	.	TRBV28	TRBJ2-7	CASSFLGGIDYEQYF	TGTGCCAGCAGTTTCCTGGGGGGTATTGACTACGAGCAGTACTTC
.	TRBD1	TRBV6-1	TRBJ1-2	CASSETGEGWNYGYTF	TGTGCCAGCAGTGAGACAGGGGAGGGATGGAACTATGGCTACACCTTC
once	TRBD1	TRBV2	TRBJ2-1	CASTFGTANRPQFF	TGTGCCAGCACTTTCGGGACAGCTAATAGGCCCCAGTTCTTC
once	TRBD1	TRBV6-5	TRBJ2-7	CASSHGQGPYEQYF	TGTGCCAGCAGCCATGGACAGGGGCCCTACGAGCAGTACTTC
.	.	TRBV6-5	TRBJ2-7	CASAGQTLYEQYF	TGTGCCAGCGCGGGACAGACCCTCTACGAGCAGTACTTC
.	TRBD2	TRBV24-1	TRBJ2-1	CATSDDERGYNEQFF	TGTGCCACCAGTGATGATGAGCGGGGGTACAATGAGCAGTTCTTC
.	TRBD1	TRBV19	TRBJ1-2	CASSMGDSLVTYGYTF	TGTGCCAGTAGTATGGGGGACAGCCTTGTTACCTATGGCTACACCTTC
.	TRBD2	TRBV3-1/TRBV3-2	TRBJ2-2	CASSPAGLAGTYTGELFF	TGTGCCAGCAGCCCGGCCGGCCTAGCGGGTACCTACACCGGGGAGCTGTTTTTT
.	.	TRBV28	TRBJ1-2	CASTSLPNYGYTF	TGTGCCAGCACCTCTCTCCCTAACTATGGCTACACCTTC
.	.	TRBV5-1	TRBJ2-5	CASSLGTASQTQYF	TGCGCCAGCAGCTTGGGGACAGCCTCGCAGACCCAGTACTTC
few	.	TRBV7-6	TRBJ1-5	CASSPSQSGSNQPQHF	TGTGCCAGCAGCCCCTCCCAATCAGGCTCCAATCAGCCCCAGCATTTT
.	TRBD2	TRBV28	TRBJ2-1	CASKIAGVLNNEQFF	TGTGCCAGCAAGATAGCGGGGGTATTAAACAATGAGCAGTTCTTC
once	TRBD1	TRBV18	TRBJ1-6	CASSLQGQGFLRSPLHF	TGTGCCAGCTCCCTACAGGGACAGGGATTTTTAAGGTCACCCCTCCACTTT
.	.	TRBV5-1	TRBJ1-5	CASSLSGQNNQPQHF	TGCGCCAGCAGCTTGTCGGGTCAGAACAATCAGCCCCAGCATTTT
.	TRBD1	TRBV4-1	TRBJ2-1	CASSHLPGQGGHNEQFF	TGCGCCAGCAGCCATCTTCCAGGACAGGGCGGCCACAATGAGCAGTTCTTC
.	.	TRBV27	TRBJ2-1	CASSLWGPSRDPDPNNEQFF	TGTGCCAGCAGTTTATGGGGGCCGTCTCGCGACCCAGATCCGAACAATGAGCAGTTCTTC
.	TRBD1	TRBV5-1	TRBJ1-3	CASSAEGGIRNTIYF	TGCGCCAGCAGCGCCGAAGGGGGCATTCGAAACACCATATATTTT
.	TRBD2	TRBV5-1	TRBJ2-7	CASSPNLLAGMYEQYF	TGCGCCAGCAGCCCCAATTTACTAGCGGGAATGTACGAGCAGTACTTC